The 14 T cell receptor beta chains reported below all come from one sample, sequenced in a study of radiotherapy plus CTLA-4 blockade in lung cancer. Produced via immunoSEQ multiplex PCR; TCRdb's table is partial and in-frame only. The table has about 15,000 clones, about 70% seen once. Source: peripheral blood, taken from a patient treated with radiotherapy plus ipilimumab. Receptors were obtained from a human donor with non-small cell lung cancer whose response to radiotherapy plus ipilimumab could not be evaluated.

This chain uses TRBV28 with TRBJ1-2; 7 bases agree with TRBD1. This CDR3 has 13 amino acids. Per germline, CDR1 MDHEN and CDR2 SYDVKM. With V trimmed by 6 bases and J by 11 bases, 12 bases remained unmatched. CDR3 in DNA: TGTGCCAGCAGCCCACTCCGGGACAGATCTTACACCTTC. Translated, it gives CASSPLRDRSYTF.

By share, this clone ranks as medium-sized. The chain carries TRBV10-1 and TRBJ1-5; D possibly corresponds to TRBD1 (5 bases). The germline V gene has CDR1 WNHNN and CDR2 SYGVQD (reference sequence). CDR3 length: 12 amino acids. The V end was cut by 4 bases, the J end by 9 bases, with 10 bases between. CDR3 nucleotide sequence: TGCGCCAGCAGTGGCCCGGGGGGGCCCCAGCATTTT. It codes for CASSGPGGPQHF.

This clone was seen a few times. This sequence joins TRBV21-1 and TRBJ1-2; TRBD1 reflects the table's D call only, with no check against the DNA. TRBV21-1 is tagged as a pseudogene. The length of the CDR3 is 14 residues. CDR3 region: CATSRTGRDYGYTF. For the CDR3, the DNA is TGTGCCACCTCAAGGACAGGGAGGGACTATGGCTACACCTTC.

The J gene is TRBJ2-2, the V gene TRBV4-1; TRBD1 might be the D (6 bases). Germline CDR1 and CDR2: MGHRA and YSYEKL. The CDR3 is made up of 14 amino acids. Between the trimmed V and J ends, which lost 2 bases and 6 bases, there was a span of 10 bases. CDR3 bases: TGCGCCAGCAGCCAAAATCAGGGGTCCGGGGAGCTGTTTTTT. Residues: CASSQNQGSGELFF.

The chain employs TRBV10-3 and TRBJ1-1; TRBD1 matches at 11 bases. CDR1 is ENHRY and CDR2 is SYGVKD in the germline V gene. With 6 bases clipped from V and 4 bases from J, the junction kept 4 bases outside the gene matches. The CDR3 is 14 residues long. The CDR3 sequence is CAIRDRGQVTEAFF. The CDR3 bases are TGTGCCATCAGGGACAGGGGGCAAGTCACTGAAGCTTTCTTT.

The rearrangement joins TRBV5-1 to TRBJ2-5, with TRBD1 as a possible D gene (5 bases). The germline CDR1 and CDR2 sequences are SGHRS and YFSETQ. This CDR3 is 15 amino acids long. V gave up 4 bases and J gave up 5 bases, with 18 bases separating them. The CDR3 here is CASSVNTGVGETQYF. Here the CDR3 DNA reads TGCGCCAGCAGCGTGAACACAGGAGTAGGCGAGACCCAGTACTTC.

This chain connects TRBV29-1 to TRBJ2-7; 8 positions agree with TRBD1. Germline V gene data show CDR1 as SQVTM and CDR2 as ANQGSEA. Germline trimming cut 4 bases from V and 5 bases from J; bases unmatched to any gene: 16. This CDR3 comprises 16 residues. The CDR3 DNA is TGCAGCGTTGCAGGACTGGACAGGGATTTCCCCCACGAGCAGTACTTC. This encodes CSVAGLDRDFPHEQYF.

The rearrangement links TRBV6-6 to TRBJ1-2; D gene uncertain. Germline CDR1 reads MNHNY; CDR2 reads SVGAGI (reference sequence). CDR3 size: 13 residues. Trimming stripped 5 bases from V and 8 bases from J, with 15 bases between. The CDR3 bases are TGTGCCAGCAGTCCCGGACGGGCGGGAGGCTACACCTTC. It is translated as CASSPGRAGGYTF.

This chain links TRBV5-4 with TRBJ1-6; 7 bases align to TRBD1. The CDR3 runs 15 residues. V dropped 4 bases and J dropped 8; count of bases not matched to a gene: 9. Looked up from germline, CDR1 is SGHNT and CDR2 is YYREEE (reference sequence). The CDR3 protein is CASSQPTGEDSPLHF. The CDR3 bases are TGTGCCAGCAGCCAACCTACAGGGGAAGATTCACCCCTCCACTTT.

DNA for the CDR3: TGTGCCAGCAGCGCGGCGACTAGCGGAGCAGATACGCAGTATTTT. Encoded protein: CASSAATSGADTQYF. The gene calls are TRBV5-6 and TRBJ2-3; 9 nucleotides agree with TRBD2. Germline V gene lookup returns CDR1 SGHDT and CDR2 YYEEEE. V gave up 4 bases and J gave up 4 bases; unmatched junction bases: 7. The CDR3 consists of 15 residues.

This clone is classed as medium-sized. The chain has TRBV7-2 and TRBJ1-5; D is ambiguous. The germline V and J ends were trimmed by 11 bases and 2 bases, with 10 bases remaining between them. The germline V gene encodes CDR1 SGHTA and CDR2 FQGNSA. This CDR3 is 12 amino acids long. CDR3 DNA: TGTGCCGGACTAAGGGGCAATCAGCCCCAGCATTTT. Its translation is CAGLRGNQPQHF.

The chain couples TRBV6-1 to TRBJ1-1; D perhaps matches TRBD1 (6 bases). Trimming pared 0 bases from V and 1 base from J, leaving 9 bases between. The CDR3 has 15 amino acids. CDR1 is MNHNS and CDR2 is SASEGT in the germline V gene. The CDR3 protein is CASSEAGDTNTEAFF. As DNA, the CDR3 is TGTGCCAGCAGTGAAGCCGGGGACACGAACACTGAAGCTTTCTTT.

The V and J genes are TRBV27 and TRBJ1-2, with 9 bases that match TRBD1. Per the germline V gene, CDR1 is MNHEY and CDR2 is SMNVEV (reference sequence). The CDR3 spans 14 residues. The trim removed 5 bases at V and 4 bases at J, leaving 5 bases unmatched. CDR3 protein: CASSIGTGSYGYTF. CDR3 nucleotide sequence: TGTGCCAGCAGTATAGGGACAGGGAGCTATGGCTACACCTTC.

This chain connects TRBV9 to TRBJ2-7; TRBD1 aligns across 7 bases. The CDR3 loop spans 17 amino acids. Losses at the gene ends were 3 bases for V and 3 bases for J; bases not matched to a gene: 15. CDR1 is SGDLS, CDR2 YYNGEE, per germline. CDR3 protein: CASSERQGTALDYEQYF. Written as DNA, the CDR3 is TGTGCCAGCAGCGAGAGGCAAGGGACAGCCCTTGACTACGAGCAGTACTTC.